A single sample is the source of the 2 T cell receptor beta chains below, sequenced in a study of shared clonotypes between healthy human individuals. Sequencing used immunoSEQ multiplex PCR; TCRdb keeps in-frame clones, though not all of them. The sample includes about half a million clones, more than 75% seen only once; the top ten take more than 10%. The sequenced material came from PBMCs. The receptors originated from a woman aged 40 to 50 in good health. Some clones in this sample may be carry-over from other donors' samples.

With respect to this clone: A clone one base away is much larger, so this may be a read error. The V call is TRBV5-4, the J call TRBJ1-2; D perhaps matches TRBD1 (6 bases). Germline CDR1 reads SGHNT; CDR2 reads YYREEE (reference sequence). Deletions cut 0 bases from V and 4 bases from J, with 7 bases between. This CDR3 has 13 residues. CDR3 in DNA: TGTGCCAGCAGCTTGGGGGGGGCCTATGGCTACACCTTC. It is translated as CASSLGGAYGYTF. Full variable domain (rest looked up from reference TRBV5-4 and TRBJ1-2): ETGVTQSPTHLIKTRGQQVTLRCSSQSGHNTVSWYQQALGQGPQFIFQYYREEENGRGNFPPRFSGLQFPNYSSELNVNALELDDSALYLCASSLGGAYGYTFGSGTRLTVV.

This clone was observed a single time. The rearrangement links TRBV21-1 to TRBJ2-4; the table names TRBD1, a call not compared with the DNA. TRBV21-1 corresponds to a pseudogene. This CDR3 spans 16 amino acids. The CDR3 region is CASSNTGLDVKNIQYF. The CDR3, as DNA: TGTGCCAGCAGCAATACAGGGTTGGACGTCAAAAACATTCAGTACTTC.